This T cell receptor (beta chain) comes out of a study of CD8+ T cells in alopecia areata. The ends were cut back, 1 base at V and 4 bases at J, with 9 bases in the middle. Germline V gives CDR1 SGHDT, CDR2 YYEEEE. CDR3 size: 15 residues. Study-wide results and limits: With patients, TCR sharing proved less clear than in mice, a difference possibly related to HLA.

Treatment reported: oral pan-JAK inhibitor, 5-10 mg twice daily. Sequencing templates came from extracted RNA that was reverse transcribed into cDNA. The assay was immunoSEQ multiplex PCR, and TCRdb's table has in-frame clones only and misses some. The data hold about 270,000 clones, with about 62% observed a single time. Comments on this clone: Its specificity is not known.

The sequencing used CD4+ T cells sorted from blood, collected around week 53, from a patient treated with tofacitinib. The sequence was obtained from a human donor with alopecia areata. The V and J genes are TRBV5-6 and TRBJ1-6; D unclear. The CDR3 here is CASSLNRFYNSPLHF. The CDR3 DNA sequence: TGTGCCAGCAGCTTGAACAGATTTTATAATTCACCCCTCCACTTT.